Below, 13 T cell receptor beta chains from the same sample are listed, as sequenced in a study of T cell changes during pregnancy in multiple sclerosis (dated by TCRdb to between 2018 and 2020). The library was obtained by the immunoSEQ multiplex PCR assay. This is the immuneACCESS table as TCRdb keeps it, with only in-frame sequences that have V and J called. A part of the clones is gone; compared with another copy, unresolved V genes explain less than half, and the rest is unexplained. This sample gives tens of thousands of clones in total; 91% of them show up just once. The ten largest clones add up to 0.45% to 0.55% of the sample. The specimen was CD4+ T cells from peripheral blood mononuclear cells, collected in the second trimester of pregnancy. These receptors were collected from a female donor in good health, enrolled as a control in a pregnancy study.

V and J are TRBV28 and TRBJ2-2, with TRBD1 matching over 9 bases. Germline V CDR1 and CDR2: MDHEN, SYDVKM. The CDR3 contains 14 residues. With V trimmed by 6 bases and J by 7 bases, 6 bases remained unmatched. The chain's CDR3 is CASRPGQGFGELFF. CDR3 nucleotides: TGTGCCAGCAGGCCGGGACAGGGTTTCGGGGAGCTGTTTTTT.

The J gene is TRBJ2-1, the V gene TRBV18, with D possibly being TRBD1 (5 bases). V was clipped by 3 bases and J by 8 bases, with 8 bases between them. The CDR3 spans 12 residues. Per germline, CDR1 KGHSH and CDR2 LQKENI. CDR3 residues: CASSPLGDEQFF. For the CDR3, the DNA is TGTGCCAGCTCACCTTTAGGGGATGAGCAGTTCTTC. Variable domain in full (rest from reference TRBV18 and TRBJ2-1): NAGVMQNPRHLVRRRGQEARLRCSPMKGHSHVYWYRQLPEEGLKFMVYLQKENIIDESGMPKERFSAEFPKEGPSILRIQQVVRGDSAAYFCASSPLGDEQFFGPGTRLTVL.

The J gene is TRBJ2-7, the V gene TRBV7-2, with unresolved D. Germline CDR1 and CDR2: SGHTA and FQGNSA. The CDR3 contains 12 residues. V was trimmed by 5 bases and J by 4 bases, leaving 9 bases between them. Here the CDR3 reads CASSPPNYEQYF. CDR3 in DNA: TGTGCCAGCAGCCCCCCTAATTACGAGCAGTACTTC.

Regarding this clone: Other DNA sequences from this sample encode an identical CDR3 as well. This rearrangement joins TRBV5-1 to TRBJ1-5, with 7 bases fitting TRBD1. Germline V lookup: CDR1 SGHRS, CDR2 YFSETQ. Trimming took 5 bases from V and 0 from J; bases not matched to a gene: 5. This CDR3 has 15 residues. The CDR3 coding sequence is TGCGCCAGCAGTTTAACAGGGGATAGCAATCAGCCCCAGCATTTT. Protein: CASSLTGDSNQPQHF.

V is TRBV5-4 and J is TRBJ2-1; 7 bases fit TRBD2. This CDR3 is built from 15 residues. Trimming cost V 2 bases and J 8 bases; bases outside gene matches: 10. The V gene's germline CDR1 is SGHNT and CDR2 YYREEE (reference sequence). CDR3 nucleotide sequence: TGTGCCAGCAGCTTCCCCGGACTAGGGTTCGATGAGCAGTTCTTC. Amino acid sequence: CASSFPGLGFDEQFF.

The chain combines TRBV11-3 with TRBJ1-6, with 7 positions matching TRBD1. V shed 5 bases and J 8 bases; nucleotides not matched to a gene: 0. This CDR3 has 12 amino acids. CDR1 and CDR2 from the germline V gene are SGHNT and YENEEA. The CDR3 DNA is TGTGCCAGCAGCCAGGGGGATTCACCCCTCCACTTT. Translation gives CASSQGDSPLHF. The whole variable domain, remainder taken from reference TRBV11-3 and TRBJ1-6, is EAGVVQSPRYKIIEKKQPVAFWCNPISGHNTLYWYLQNLGQGPELLIRYENEEAVDDSQLPKDRFSAERLKGVDSTLKIQPAELGDSAVYLCASSQGDSPLHFGNGTRLTVT.

This clone was recorded once. The chain employs TRBV7-2 and TRBJ2-7; D ambiguous. This CDR3 is 15 amino acids long. Germline CDR1 is SGHTA and CDR2 is FQGNSA. V lost 5 bases and J lost 1, with 15 bases in between. In DNA, the CDR3 is TGTGCCAGCAGCCCTCGAGAGCATGTTTCCTACGAGCAGTACTTC. It encodes CASSPREHVSYEQYF.

The V gene is TRBV6-5, the J gene TRBJ1-3; 8 bases are a match to TRBD1. Germline CDR1 is MNHEY and CDR2 is SVGAGI. V shed 4 bases, J shed 0 bases, and the junction held 5 bases outside the gene matches. The CDR3 length is 16 residues. CDR3 in amino acids: CASSFRGRLSGNTIYF. Written as DNA, the CDR3 is TGTGCCAGCAGTTTCAGGGGGCGCCTCTCTGGAAACACCATATATTTT.

The V call is TRBV28, the J call TRBJ2-1; TRBD2 matches at 11 bases. The CDR3 runs to 17 residues. CDR1 is MDHEN, CDR2 SYDVKM, per germline. Losses at the gene ends were 3 bases for V and 9 bases for J; bases not matched to a gene: 13. The CDR3 reads CASSFSPSSGRAIEQFF. CDR3 DNA: TGTGCCAGCAGTTTTTCCCCGAGTAGCGGGAGGGCCATTGAGCAGTTCTTC.

The chain couples TRBV29-1 to TRBJ1-1, with 7 bases identical to TRBD1. Trimming took 7 bases from V and 3 from J; bases not matched to a gene: 8. Per the germline V gene, CDR1 is SQVTM and CDR2 is ANQGSEA. This CDR3 contains 13 residues. CDR3 in amino acids: CSGVQGMDTEAFF. The CDR3 DNA is TGCAGCGGCGTACAGGGGATGGACACTGAAGCTTTCTTT.

CDR3 residues: CASSLSGQPYGYTF. The CDR3 region has the DNA TGTGCCAGCAGTTTGTCAGGACAACCCTATGGCTACACCTTC. The chain links TRBV28 to TRBJ1-2, with D perhaps matching TRBD1 (5 bases). With 3 bases removed from V and 4 bases from J, the gap between germline ends came to 12 bases. CDR3 length equals 14 residues. CDR1 and CDR2 from the germline V gene are MDHEN and SYDVKM.

V is TRBV5-1 and J is TRBJ2-3, with 13 bases fitting TRBD2. Germline assignment: CDR1 SGHRS and CDR2 YFSETQ. This CDR3 spans 16 amino acids. V lost 0 bases to trimming and J lost 6 bases; unmatched junction nucleotides: 4. The CDR3 is CASSLELAGGTDTQYF. CDR3 sequence (DNA): TGCGCCAGCAGCTTGGAACTAGCGGGAGGGACGGATACGCAGTATTTT.

V usage is TRBV2 and J usage is TRBJ1-2; the match to TRBD1 covers 9 bases. Germline V gives CDR1 SNHLY, CDR2 FYNNEI. The CDR3 totals 14 residues. Trimming cost V 8 bases and J 3 bases; bases outside gene matches: 7. The CDR3 sequence: CASLRDRADYGYTF. The CDR3 DNA is TGTGCCAGCCTCCGGGACAGGGCGGACTATGGCTACACCTTC.